This TCR beta chain was sequenced during a study of early T cells in non-severe SARS-CoV-2 infection. MiXCR, applied by TCRdb to the 5' RACE reads, yields one record per CDR3 protein. The profile shows 83,000 or so distinct CDR3 sequences, 10% of them singletons. Trimming took off 3 bases at V and 5 bases at J, with 7 bases between the two ends. Germline lookup yields CDR1 ENHRY and CDR2 SYGVKD. The length of the CDR3 is 12 residues. This clonotype was sampled from an adult who was a healthcare worker with PCR-confirmed SARS-CoV-2 infection or an uninfected control (not recorded which). The rearrangement uses TRBV10-3 and TRBJ1-1; D remains unclear. The sequencing here drew on whole blood, taken at baseline. DNA of the CDR3: TGTGCCATCAGTGACCCGCAGACTGAAGCTTTCTTT. Amino acid sequence: CAISDPQTEAFF.